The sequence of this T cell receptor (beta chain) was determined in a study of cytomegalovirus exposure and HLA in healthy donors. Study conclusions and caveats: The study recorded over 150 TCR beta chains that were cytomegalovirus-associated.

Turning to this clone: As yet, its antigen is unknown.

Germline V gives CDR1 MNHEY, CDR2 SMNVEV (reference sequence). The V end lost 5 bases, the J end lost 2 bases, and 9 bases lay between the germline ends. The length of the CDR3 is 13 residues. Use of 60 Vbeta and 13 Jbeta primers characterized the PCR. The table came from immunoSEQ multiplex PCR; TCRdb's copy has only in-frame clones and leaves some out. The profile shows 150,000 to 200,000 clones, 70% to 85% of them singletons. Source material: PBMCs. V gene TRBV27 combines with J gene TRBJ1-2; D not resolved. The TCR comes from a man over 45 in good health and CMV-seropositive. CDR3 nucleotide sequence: TGTGCCAGCAGTCCGGGTAGAAACTATGGCTACACCTTC. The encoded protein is CASSPGRNYGYTF.